These T cell receptor beta chains were read from a single sample in a study of T cell responses to AZD1222 COVID-19 vaccine. The method was immunoSEQ multiplex PCR; TCRdb's version includes in-frame clones alone and lacks a portion of them. The data show 100,000 or so clones, roughly nine tenths seen once. Specimen: peripheral blood, collected 28 days after the second AZD1222 dose. These receptor sequences come from an adult who received the AZD1222 COVID-19 vaccine. The CDR3 runs from the conserved cysteine through the conserved F or W. Fields, in order: V gene, J gene, D gene, clone size, CDR3 protein, CDR3 DNA. A D gene is named only where the DNA matches it firmly. Size values are once, few and many counts, or a class for expanded clones, and some rows have none.

TRBV19	TRBJ1-6	.	few	CASTRDRFNSPLHF	TGTGCCAGTACCCGTGACAGGTTTAATTCACCCCTCCACTTT
TRBV9	TRBJ2-7	.	.	CASSVGRSASSYEQYF	TGTGCCAGCAGCGTAGGGCGCAGCGCATCCTCCTACGAGCAGTACTTC
TRBV5-1	TRBJ2-1	.	.	CASSLVVSYNEQFF	TGCGCCAGCAGCTTGGTCGTTTCCTACAATGAGCAGTTCTTC
TRBV5-1	TRBJ1-6	.	.	CASSLVGWGNSPLHF	TGCGCCAGCAGCTTGGTCGGGTGGGGAAATTCACCCCTCCACTTT
TRBV11-2	TRBJ2-2	.	.	CASSLFTGVSPGELFF	TGTGCCAGCAGCTTATTCACCGGCGTCAGCCCCGGGGAGCTGTTTTTT
TRBV7-9	TRBJ2-1	.	.	CASSLDAGARDNEQFF	TGTGCCAGCAGCTTAGATGCTGGCGCGCGAGACAATGAGCAGTTCTTC
TRBV5-1	TRBJ1-3	.	.	CASSPLGPGNTIYF	TGCGCCAGCAGCCCACTGGGCCCTGGAAACACCATATATTTT
TRBV7-9	TRBJ1-2	.	.	CASGWEENYGYTF	TGTGCCAGCGGTTGGGAGGAAAACTATGGCTACACCTTC
TRBV6-2/TRBV6-3	TRBJ1-4	.	.	CASSYYSEKLFF	TGTGCCAGCAGTTACTATTCTGAAAAACTGTTTTTT
TRBV24-1	TRBJ1-2	.	.	CATSDPGEDPYGYTF	TGTGCCACCAGTGATCCTGGTGAGGATCCCTATGGCTACACCTTC
TRBV5-1	TRBJ2-7	.	.	CASSTESANTYEQYF	TGCGCCAGCAGCACCGAGAGTGCGAACACCTACGAGCAGTACTTC
TRBV4-3	TRBJ2-7	.	.	CASSQDIGTKTEQYF	TGCGCCAGCAGCCAAGATATCGGGACAAAGACTGAGCAGTACTTC
TRBV19	TRBJ2-5	TRBD1	.	CASSTGQGKQETQYF	TGTGCCAGTAGTACGGGACAGGGGAAACAAGAGACCCAGTACTTC